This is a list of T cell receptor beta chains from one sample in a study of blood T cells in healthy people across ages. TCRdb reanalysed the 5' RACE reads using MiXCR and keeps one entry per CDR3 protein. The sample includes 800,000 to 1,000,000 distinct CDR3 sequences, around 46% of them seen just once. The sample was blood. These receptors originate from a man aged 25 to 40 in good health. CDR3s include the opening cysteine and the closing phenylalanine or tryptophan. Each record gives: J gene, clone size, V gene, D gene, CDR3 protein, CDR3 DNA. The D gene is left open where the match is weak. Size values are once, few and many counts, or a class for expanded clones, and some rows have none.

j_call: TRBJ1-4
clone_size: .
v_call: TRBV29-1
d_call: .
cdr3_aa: CSVLVDATNEKLFF
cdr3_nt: TGCAGCGTTCTTGTTGATGCAACTAATGAAAAACTGTTTTTT

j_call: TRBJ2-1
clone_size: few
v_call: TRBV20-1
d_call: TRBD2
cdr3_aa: CSARDGGQRGSNEQFF
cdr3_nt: TGCAGTGCTAGAGATGGGGGCCAGCGGGGGTCAAATGAGCAGTTCTTC

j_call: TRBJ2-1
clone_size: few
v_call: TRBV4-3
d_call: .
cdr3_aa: CASSQDDKVYNEQFF
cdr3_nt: TGCGCCAGCAGCCAAGATGATAAGGTATACAATGAGCAGTTCTTC

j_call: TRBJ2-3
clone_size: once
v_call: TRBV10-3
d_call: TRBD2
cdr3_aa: CAISEGLEIDTQYF
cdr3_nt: TGTGCCATCAGTGAGGGACTAGAGATAGATACGCAGTATTTT

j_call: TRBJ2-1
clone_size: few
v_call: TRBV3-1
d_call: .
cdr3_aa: CASSHPLDEQFF
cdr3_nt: TGTGCCAGCAGCCACCCACTGGATGAGCAGTTCTTC

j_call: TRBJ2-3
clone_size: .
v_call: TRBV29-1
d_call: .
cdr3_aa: CSVEWQRHADTQYF
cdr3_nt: TGCAGCGTTGAATGGCAGCGCCATGCAGATACGCAGTATTTT

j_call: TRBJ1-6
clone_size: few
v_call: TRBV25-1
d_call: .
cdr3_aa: CASSERAGSPLHF
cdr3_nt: TGTGCCAGCAGTGAACGGGCCGGTTCACCCCTCCACTTT

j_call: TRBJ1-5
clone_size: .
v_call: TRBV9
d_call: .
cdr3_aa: CASSGGEWGQPQHF
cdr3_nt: TGTGCCAGCAGCGGTGGGGAATGGGGTCAGCCCCAGCATTTT

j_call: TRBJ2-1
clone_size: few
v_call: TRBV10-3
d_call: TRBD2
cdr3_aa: CAITDSGGTSYNEQFF
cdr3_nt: TGTGCCATCACCGATAGCGGGGGGACCTCCTACAATGAGCAGTTCTTC

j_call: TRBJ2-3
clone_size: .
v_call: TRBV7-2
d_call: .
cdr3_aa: CASNLVYTDTQYF
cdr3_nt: TGTGCCAGCAACTTAGTCTACACAGATACGCAGTATTTT

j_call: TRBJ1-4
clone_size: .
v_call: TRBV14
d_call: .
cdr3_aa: CASSQVRVRGEKLFF
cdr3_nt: TGTGCCAGCAGCCAAGTCAGGGTCCGGGGTGAAAAACTGTTTTTT

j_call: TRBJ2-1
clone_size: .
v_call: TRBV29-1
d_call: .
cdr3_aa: CSVEEEGIPYNEQFF
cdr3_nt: TGCAGCGTTGAAGAAGAGGGGATTCCCTACAATGAGCAGTTCTTC

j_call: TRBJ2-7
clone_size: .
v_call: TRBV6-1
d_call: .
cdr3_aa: CASRRQDPYEQYF
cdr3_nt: TGTGCCAGCCGGCGACAGGACCCCTACGAGCAGTACTTC

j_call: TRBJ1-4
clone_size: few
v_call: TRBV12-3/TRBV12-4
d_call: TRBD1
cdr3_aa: CASSPGTGQEELFF
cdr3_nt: TGTGCCAGCAGTCCAGGGACAGGGCAAGAAGAACTGTTTTTT

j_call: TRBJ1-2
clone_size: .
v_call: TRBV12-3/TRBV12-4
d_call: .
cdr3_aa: CASSFGTTIEDGYTF
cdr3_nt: TGTGCCAGCAGTTTCGGGACAACGATCGAGGATGGCTACACCTTC

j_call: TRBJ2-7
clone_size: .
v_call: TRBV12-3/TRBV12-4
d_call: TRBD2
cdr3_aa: CASRQGLAGIYEQYF
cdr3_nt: TGTGCCAGCAGGCAGGGACTAGCGGGGATCTACGAGCAGTACTTC

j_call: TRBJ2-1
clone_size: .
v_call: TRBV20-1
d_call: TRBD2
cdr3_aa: CSARLAGGPSEQFF
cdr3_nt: TGCAGTGCTCGACTAGCGGGGGGGCCAAGTGAGCAGTTCTTC

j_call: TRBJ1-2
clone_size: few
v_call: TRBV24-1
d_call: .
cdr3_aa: CATSAGNNYGYTF
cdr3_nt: TGTGCCACCAGTGCGGGGAACAACTATGGCTACACCTTC

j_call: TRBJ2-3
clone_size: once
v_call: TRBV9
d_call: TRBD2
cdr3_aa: CASSFPGASGESSTDTQYF
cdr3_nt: TGTGCCAGCAGCTTCCCGGGGGCTAGCGGGGAAAGTAGCACAGATACGCAGTATTTT

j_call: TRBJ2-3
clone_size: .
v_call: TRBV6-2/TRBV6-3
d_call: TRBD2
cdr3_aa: CATRLAGSTDTQYF
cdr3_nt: TGTGCCACCCGACTAGCGGGGAGCACAGATACGCAGTATTTT

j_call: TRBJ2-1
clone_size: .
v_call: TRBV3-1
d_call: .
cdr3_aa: CASKGSNEQFF
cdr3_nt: TGTGCCAGCAAGGGTAGCAATGAGCAGTTCTTC

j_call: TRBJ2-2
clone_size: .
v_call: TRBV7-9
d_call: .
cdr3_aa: CASSAAPRAGELFF
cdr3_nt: TGTGCCAGCAGTGCAGCCCCCCGCGCCGGGGAGCTGTTTTTT

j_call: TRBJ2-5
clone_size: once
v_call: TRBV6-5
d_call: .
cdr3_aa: CASSKTGVSGETQYF
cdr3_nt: TGTGCCAGCAGCAAGACGGGGGTTTCGGGGGAGACCCAGTACTTC

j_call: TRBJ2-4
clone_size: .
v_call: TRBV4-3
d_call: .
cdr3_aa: CASSQGLTTQEQYF
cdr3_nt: TGCGCCAGCAGCCAAGGACTCACTACCCAAGAGCAGTACTTC

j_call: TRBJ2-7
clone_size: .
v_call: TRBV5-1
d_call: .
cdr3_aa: CASSYNGGQEQYF
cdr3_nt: TGCGCCAGCAGCTATAACGGAGGACAGGAGCAGTACTTC

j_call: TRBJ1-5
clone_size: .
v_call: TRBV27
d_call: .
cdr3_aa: CASRAGGEGNQPQHF
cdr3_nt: TGTGCCAGCAGGGCGGGGGGCGAAGGCAATCAGCCCCAGCATTTT

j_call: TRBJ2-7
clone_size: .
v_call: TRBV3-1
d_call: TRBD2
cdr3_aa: CASSPPLAGPLSYEQYF
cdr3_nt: TGTGCCAGCAGCCCCCCCCTAGCGGGACCTTTATCCTACGAGCAGTACTTC

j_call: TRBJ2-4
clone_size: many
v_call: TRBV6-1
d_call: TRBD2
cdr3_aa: CASSDLAGGLGEAKNIQYF
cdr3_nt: TGTGCCAGCAGTGACCTAGCGGGGGGGCTTGGGGAGGCCAAAAACATTCAGTACTTC

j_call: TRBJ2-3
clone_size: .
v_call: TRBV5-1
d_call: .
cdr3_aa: CASTLDGGTDTQYF
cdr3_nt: TGCGCCAGCACCCTGGATGGGGGAACAGATACGCAGTATTTT

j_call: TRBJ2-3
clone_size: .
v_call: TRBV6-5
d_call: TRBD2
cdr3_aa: CASSYSRLAGGWSTDTQYF
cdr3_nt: TGTGCCAGCAGTTACTCCAGACTAGCGGGGGGTTGGAGCACAGATACGCAGTATTTT

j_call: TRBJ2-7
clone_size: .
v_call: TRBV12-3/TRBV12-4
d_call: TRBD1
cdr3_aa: CASNPGQSSYEQYF
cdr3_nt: TGTGCCAGCAACCCGGGACAGAGCTCCTACGAGCAGTACTTC

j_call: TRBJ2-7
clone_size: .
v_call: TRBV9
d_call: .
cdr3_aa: CASSVAEQPSSYEQYF
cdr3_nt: TGTGCCAGCAGCGTAGCGGAACAGCCAAGCTCCTACGAGCAGTACTTC

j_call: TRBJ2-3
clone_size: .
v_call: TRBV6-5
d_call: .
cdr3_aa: CASSQGSLTDTQYF
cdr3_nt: TGTGCCAGCAGTCAGGGGTCTCTCACAGATACGCAGTATTTT

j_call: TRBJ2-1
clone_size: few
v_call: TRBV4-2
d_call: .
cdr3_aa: CASSQDWDSTYNEQFF
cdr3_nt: TGTGCCAGCAGCCAAGATTGGGACTCCACCTACAATGAGCAGTTCTTC

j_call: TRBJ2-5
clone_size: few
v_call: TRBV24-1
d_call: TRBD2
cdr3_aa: CATSEFGTSGGQETQYF
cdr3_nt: TGTGCCACCAGTGAATTCGGGACTAGCGGGGGGCAAGAGACCCAGTACTTC

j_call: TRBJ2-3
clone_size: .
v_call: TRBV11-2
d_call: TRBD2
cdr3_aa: CASSNRLAESTDTQYF
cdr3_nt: TGTGCCAGCAGCAACAGACTAGCGGAAAGCACAGATACGCAGTATTTT

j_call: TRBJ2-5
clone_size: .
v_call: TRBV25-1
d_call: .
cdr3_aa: CASSEGRGQATQYF
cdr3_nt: TGTGCCAGCAGTGAAGGAAGGGGACAAGCGACCCAGTACTTC

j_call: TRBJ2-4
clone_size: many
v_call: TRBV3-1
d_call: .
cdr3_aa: CASSRTTGNIQYF
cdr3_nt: TGTGCCAGCAGCCGGACGACAGGAAACATTCAGTACTTC

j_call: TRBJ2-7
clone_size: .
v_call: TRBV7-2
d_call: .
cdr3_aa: CASSFEGRLGEQYF
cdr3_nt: TGTGCCAGCAGCTTCGAGGGTCGCTTGGGCGAGCAGTACTTC

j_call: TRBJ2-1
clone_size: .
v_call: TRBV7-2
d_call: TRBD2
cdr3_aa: CASSSPSRGLADYNEQFF
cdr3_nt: TGTGCCAGCAGCTCCCCCAGCCGGGGACTAGCGGACTACAATGAGCAGTTCTTC